The rows below give T cell receptor beta chains drawn from one sample of a study of shared clonotypes between healthy human individuals. Produced via immunoSEQ multiplex PCR; TCRdb's table is partial and in-frame only. The sample contains millions of clones, 85% to 95% of which appear only once. Sample: naive CD4+ T cells sorted from blood. These receptors were collected from a man aged 18 to 30 in good health. The CDR3 runs from the conserved cysteine through the conserved F or W. Each record gives: J gene, V gene, D gene, clone size, CDR3 protein, CDR3 DNA. The D gene is left open where the match is weak. Size is omitted from some rows. Given values are once, few, many or a class for expanded clones.

j_call: TRBJ1-1
v_call: TRBV7-8
d_call: NA
clone_size: NA
cdr3_aa: CASSRDRLLEAFF
cdr3_nt: TGTGCCAGCAGCAGAGACAGGCTCCTTGAAGCTTTCTTT

j_call: TRBJ2-7
v_call: TRBV5-5
d_call: TRBD1
clone_size: NA
cdr3_aa: CASSARGLSSYEQYF
cdr3_nt: TGTGCCAGCAGCGCCAGGGGGTTGAGTTCCTACGAGCAGTACTTC

j_call: TRBJ2-2
v_call: TRBV11-2
d_call: NA
clone_size: NA
cdr3_aa: CASSRLGSTNTGELFF
cdr3_nt: TGTGCCAGCAGCAGACTCGGGTCTACAAACACCGGGGAGCTGTTTTTT

j_call: TRBJ1-4
v_call: TRBV6-6
d_call: NA
clone_size: NA
cdr3_aa: CASSQDSPNEKLFF
cdr3_nt: TGTGCCAGCAGTCAGGACAGCCCAAATGAAAAACTGTTTTTT

j_call: TRBJ1-4
v_call: TRBV11-1
d_call: NA
clone_size: NA
cdr3_aa: CASSPRTETNEKLFF
cdr3_nt: TGTGCCAGCAGCCCGAGGACAGAAACTAATGAAAAACTGTTTTTT

j_call: TRBJ2-7
v_call: TRBV19
d_call: NA
clone_size: NA
cdr3_aa: CASARGGGRSDEQYF
cdr3_nt: TGTGCCAGTGCCCGAGGGGGTGGGAGGAGCGACGAGCAGTACTTC

j_call: TRBJ2-3
v_call: TRBV18
d_call: TRBD2
clone_size: NA
cdr3_aa: CASSPAIAGGTDTQYF
cdr3_nt: TGTGCCAGCTCACCGGCTATAGCGGGGGGGACAGATACGCAGTATTTT

j_call: TRBJ1-5
v_call: TRBV19
d_call: NA
clone_size: NA
cdr3_aa: CASSIDQILGLQPQHF
cdr3_nt: TGTGCCAGTAGTATAGATCAAATTCTGGGGCTTCAGCCCCAGCATTTT

j_call: TRBJ1-4
v_call: TRBV6-5
d_call: TRBD1
clone_size: NA
cdr3_aa: CASSWDRDTTNEKLFF
cdr3_nt: TGTGCCAGCAGTTGGGACAGGGACACAACTAATGAAAAACTGTTTTTT

j_call: TRBJ1-5
v_call: TRBV19
d_call: TRBD1
clone_size: NA
cdr3_aa: CASSRQGGNQPQHF
cdr3_nt: TGTGCCAGTAGCCGACAGGGGGGCAATCAGCCCCAGCATTTT

j_call: TRBJ1-2
v_call: TRBV6-1
d_call: NA
clone_size: NA
cdr3_aa: CASSEFVIYTF
cdr3_nt: TGTGCCAGCAGTGAATTTGTGATCTACACCTTC

j_call: TRBJ1-5
v_call: TRBV7-2
d_call: NA
clone_size: NA
cdr3_aa: CASREGNQPQHF
cdr3_nt: TGTGCCAGCAGAGAGGGGAATCAGCCCCAGCATTTT

j_call: TRBJ2-5
v_call: TRBV5-1
d_call: NA
clone_size: NA
cdr3_aa: CASSLEGSIPGETQYF
cdr3_nt: TGCGCCAGCAGCTTGGAGGGGTCCATCCCCGGAGAGACCCAGTACTTC

j_call: TRBJ1-2
v_call: TRBV6-1
d_call: TRBD1
clone_size: NA
cdr3_aa: CASSRTGAYGYTF
cdr3_nt: TGTGCCAGTTCCAGGACAGGTGCCTATGGCTACACCTTC

j_call: TRBJ1-5
v_call: TRBV18
d_call: NA
clone_size: NA
cdr3_aa: CASSPDSSNQPQHF
cdr3_nt: TGTGCCAGCTCACCTGACAGCTCAAATCAGCCCCAGCATTTT

j_call: TRBJ2-2
v_call: TRBV27
d_call: NA
clone_size: NA
cdr3_aa: CASSYLATGELFF
cdr3_nt: TGTGCCAGCAGCTACTTAGCTACCGGGGAGCTGTTTTTT

j_call: TRBJ1-2
v_call: TRBV10-3
d_call: TRBD1
clone_size: once
cdr3_aa: CAITPGTGGPLAYGYTF
cdr3_nt: TGTGCCATCACCCCCGGGACAGGGGGCCCCCTCGCCTATGGCTACACCTTC

j_call: TRBJ2-7
v_call: TRBV28
d_call: NA
clone_size: NA
cdr3_aa: CASSPPPGGGAIGEQYF
cdr3_nt: TGTGCCAGCAGTCCCCCCCCCGGGGGAGGCGCAATAGGCGAGCAGTACTTC

j_call: TRBJ2-1
v_call: TRBV5-1
d_call: TRBD2
clone_size: NA
cdr3_aa: CASSSTSGSSEQFF
cdr3_nt: TGCGCCAGCAGCTCTACTAGCGGGAGTAGTGAGCAGTTCTTC

j_call: TRBJ2-2
v_call: TRBV9
d_call: TRBD2
clone_size: NA
cdr3_aa: CASSFPDSGGRPTGELFF
cdr3_nt: TGTGCCAGCAGCTTCCCGGATAGCGGGGGTCGACCCACCGGGGAGCTGTTTTTT

j_call: TRBJ2-1
v_call: TRBV7-6
d_call: NA
clone_size: once
cdr3_aa: CASSPGLLNNEQFF
cdr3_nt: TGTGCCAGCAGCCCCGGACTTCTGAACAATGAGCAGTTCTTC